The next 22 T cell receptor beta chains were all read from a single sample in a study of identical twins. TCRdb passed the 5' RACE reads through MiXCR, listing each CDR3 protein once. The top ten clones hold about 0.3% of a sample with 1.5 million or so distinct CDR3 sequences, 32% of them seen once. The sample was cord blood. These receptors were taken from a newborn girl in good health.

This clonotype showed up just a few times. The rearrangement joins TRBV27 to TRBJ1-5; TRBD1 is a possible D gene (6 bases). The V end was cut by 8 bases, the J end by 3 bases, with 11 bases between. This CDR3 comprises 13 residues. Germline CDR1 reads MNHEY; CDR2 reads SMNVEV (reference sequence). The CDR3 DNA reads as TGTGCCAGCTCCAACAGGGACAATCAGCCCCAGCATTTT. Encoded protein: CASSNRDNQPQHF.

This clonotype was seen a few times. The rearrangement links TRBV20-1 to TRBJ2-3; unclear D gene. With 6 bases removed from V and 5 bases from J, the gap between germline ends came to 9 bases. The CDR3 consists of 11 residues. Germline V gene data show CDR1 as DFQATT and CDR2 as SNEGSKA (reference sequence). The CDR3 loop reads CSAQLRDTQYF. The CDR3 DNA is TGCAGTGCCCAACTACGAGATACGCAGTATTTT.

The sample holds a few counts of this clonotype. In DNA, the CDR3 is TGTGCCAGCAGCTTAGAGTCTAGCGTTAATGAGCAGTTCTTC. It codes for CASSLESSVNEQFF. The chain joins TRBV7-2 to TRBJ2-1; tentatively, D is TRBD2 (6 bases). In germline, CDR1 is SGHTA, CDR2 FQGNSA. V lost 1 base to trimming and J lost 7 bases, with 11 bases between them. The CDR3 runs to 14 residues.

This clonotype was detected only a few times. V is TRBV4-2 and J is TRBJ2-3; D is possibly TRBD2 (5 bases). This CDR3 region has 13 residues. The ends were cut back, 3 bases at V and 3 bases at J, with 7 bases in the middle. Germline CDR1 and CDR2: LGHNA and YNFKEQ. For the CDR3, the DNA is TGTGCCAGCAGCCATCAGCGGACAGATACGCAGTATTTT. It encodes CASSHQRTDTQYF.

The chain carries TRBV29-1 and TRBJ2-3; 11 bases align to TRBD2. V shed 6 bases, J shed 0 bases, and the junction held 5 bases outside the gene matches. The CDR3 has 15 residues. Germline CDR1 SQVTM, CDR2 ANQGSEA. CDR3 in DNA: TGCAGCGTGACTAGCGGGGCATCTAGCACAGATACGCAGTATTTT. Translating it yields CSVTSGASSTDTQYF.

This chain joins TRBV20-1 and TRBJ2-3; TRBD1 might be the D (5 bases). Between the trimmed V and J ends, which lost 2 bases and 5 bases, there was a span of 11 bases. The germline gives CDR1 DFQATT, CDR2 SNEGSKA (reference sequence). The CDR3 is 13 amino acids. CDR3 protein: CSARQGIVDTQYF. CDR3 in DNA: TGCAGTGCTAGACAGGGTATTGTAGATACGCAGTATTTT.

This chain connects TRBV14 to TRBJ2-2, with D hard to call. The CDR3 spans 14 residues. Germline-derived CDR1 and CDR2 are SGHDN and FVKESK. V was pared by 3 bases and J by 5 bases, with 10 bases between. The CDR3 region is CASSQAYRTGELFF. CDR3 bases: TGTGCCAGCAGCCAGGCTTATAGGACCGGGGAGCTGTTTTTT.

As to this clonotype: The junction differs from germline at one of its ends, possibly a read error. This chain links TRBV25-1 with TRBJ2-7; 7 nucleotides align to TRBD1. The CDR3 length is 14 residues. CDR1 and CDR2 from the germline V gene are MGHDK and SYGVNS. The CDR3 loop is CASSDYRGSYERYF. CDR3 nucleotides: TGTGCCAGCAGCGATTACAGGGGCTCCTACGAGCGGTACTTC.

V is TRBV3-1 and J is TRBJ1-4; D not resolved. The CDR3 is made up of 14 amino acids. Trimming removed 1 base at V and 13 bases at J, with 16 bases between. CDR1 is LGHDT, CDR2 YNNKEL, per germline (reference sequence). Written as DNA, the CDR3 is TGTGCCAGCAGCCAAGCCGACCGACAAGGAGGACTGTTTTTT. Translated: CASSQADRQGGLFF.

This clonotype was recorded a few times. This sequence joins TRBV19 and TRBJ2-4; the D is unclear. The CDR3 loop spans 13 amino acids. V lost 4 bases, J lost 8 bases, and 12 bases lay in between. Germline CDR1 and CDR2: LNHDA and SQIVND (reference sequence). The CDR3, as DNA: TGTGCCAGTAGTACACCTGTAAGGGACATTCAGTACTTC. This translates into CASSTPVRDIQYF.

This clonotype was found a few times. V and J are TRBV6-1 and TRBJ2-1; the match to TRBD2 covers 7 bases. Trimming took 7 bases from V and 0 from J; bases not matched to a gene: 6. This CDR3 has 15 residues. Germline V lookup: CDR1 MNHNS, CDR2 SASEGT. For the CDR3, the DNA is TGTGCCAGCATCGAGCGGGGAAGCTCCTACAATGAGCAGTTCTTC. Encoded protein: CASIERGSSYNEQFF.

The chain recombines TRBV2 with TRBJ2-7, with a weak D call TRBD1 (5 bases). Germline V gene lookup returns CDR1 SNHLY and CDR2 FYNNEI. V lost 7 bases and J 5 bases, leaving 12 bases between the germline ends. CDR3 length equals 12 residues. The CDR3 nucleotides are TGTGCCAGCAACCAGGGTTTGAACGAGCAGTACTTC. Amino acid sequence: CASNQGLNEQYF.

V and J are TRBV7-9 and TRBJ2-7, with D unresolved. CDR1 and CDR2 from the germline V gene are SEHNR and FQNEAQ (reference sequence). Deletions cut 2 bases from V and 0 bases from J, with 17 bases between. CDR3 length: 17 residues. The CDR3 coding sequence is TGTGCCAGCAGCTTATCCGCCCCGAGGATAGCCTCCTACGAGCAGTACTTC. This translates into CASSLSAPRIASYEQYF. Supplemented by reference TRBV7-9 and TRBJ2-7, the full variable domain reads DTGVSQNPRHKITKRGQNVTFRCDPISEHNRLYWYRQTLGQGPEFLTYFQNEAQLEKSRLLSDRFSAERPKGSFSTLEIQRTEQGDSAMYLCASSLSAPRIASYEQYFGPGTRLTVT.

The chain employs TRBV20-1 and TRBJ1-4, with D possibly matching TRBD1 (5 bases). V shed 0 bases and J shed 5 bases, with 10 bases lying between them. The CDR3 loop spans 14 amino acids. Germline values: CDR1 DFQATT, CDR2 SNEGSKA (reference sequence). CDR3 bases: TGCAGTGCTAGAGAGAGGGACCTGAATGAAAAACTGTTTTTT. It codes for CSARERDLNEKLFF.

A few counts support this clonotype. This rearrangement joins TRBV6-4 to TRBJ1-6; no reliable D call. The CDR3 runs to 14 residues. Trimming shortened V by 6 bases and J by 9 bases, and 15 bases separated the two germline ends. CDR1 and CDR2 from the germline V gene are MRHNA and SNTAGT. The CDR3 protein is CASRSGIEGSPLHF. The CDR3, as DNA: TGTGCCAGCAGATCCGGGATCGAGGGTTCACCCCTCCACTTT.

The V and J genes are TRBV4-2 and TRBJ2-5; 7 nucleotides match TRBD2. Germline-derived CDR1 and CDR2 are LGHNA and YNFKEQ. Trimming cost V 0 bases and J 11 bases; bases outside gene matches: 9. The CDR3 totals 14 residues. The CDR3 region has the DNA TGTGCCAGCAGCCAAGAGAGGCTAGCGGATGAGCAGTACTTC. This translates into CASSQERLADEQYF.

This clonotype was detected a few times. CDR3 sequence (DNA): TGTGCCAGCAGCTTTCGAGCGGGTATAACGAAAGAGACCCAGTACTTC. Protein sequence: CASSFRAGITKETQYF. V and J are TRBV7-8 and TRBJ2-5; possible D gene TRBD2, 6 bases. Trimming stripped 3 bases from V and 3 bases from J, with 17 bases between. The CDR3 consists of 16 residues. Germline V lookup: CDR1 SGHVS, CDR2 FQNEAQ.

The V gene is TRBV18, the J gene TRBJ2-1; D not resolved. The J call may be incorrect, as the DNA end agrees better with TRBJ2-7. In germline, CDR1 is KGHSH, CDR2 LQKENI. The CDR3 extends over 15 amino acids. The CDR3 loop reads CASFPSPSSYNEQYF. Written as DNA, the CDR3 is TGTGCCAGCTTTCCGAGTCCGAGCTCCTACAATGAGCAGTACTTC.

V usage is TRBV20-1 and J usage is TRBJ2-1; perhaps D is TRBD1 or TRBD2 (5 bases each). The CDR3 spans 14 residues. V shed 1 base and J shed 4 bases, with 11 bases lying between them. CDR1 DFQATT and CDR2 SNEGSKA come from the germline V gene (reference sequence). The CDR3: CSARGGKHYNEQFF. CDR3 in DNA: TGCAGTGCTAGAGGGGGGAAACATTACAATGAGCAGTTCTTC.

At least ten counts were recorded for this clonotype. This chain connects TRBV11-2 to TRBJ1-2; 7 nucleotides match TRBD1. CDR3 length equals 18 residues. CDR1 SGHAT and CDR2 FQNNGV come from the germline V gene. J was trimmed by 4 bases and V by 3 bases; bases with no gene match: 17. CDR3 bases: TGTGCCAGCAGCTTGAGAGCCGGGACAGAACTTATCCTCTATGGCTACACCTTC. Translating gives CASSLRAGTELILYGYTF.

The V gene is TRBV28, the J gene TRBJ1-2; 9 bases align to TRBD1. V dropped 6 bases and J dropped 4; count of bases not matched to a gene: 6. This CDR3 contains 14 residues. Germline CDR1 and CDR2: MDHEN and SYDVKM. CDR3 coding DNA: TGTGCCAGCAGAACTGGGACAGGGCCCTATGGCTACACCTTC. This sequence encodes CASRTGTGPYGYTF.

This sequence joins TRBV20-1 and TRBJ2-3, with 7 bases that match TRBD2. Trimming took 6 bases from V and 0 from J; bases not matched to a gene: 12. Germline V lookup: CDR1 DFQATT, CDR2 SNEGSKA (reference sequence). The CDR3 covers 16 residues. The CDR3 DNA reads as TGCAGTGCCTACACTGCTAGCGGAAGTAGCACAGATACGCAGTATTTT. This codes for CSAYTASGSSTDTQYF.